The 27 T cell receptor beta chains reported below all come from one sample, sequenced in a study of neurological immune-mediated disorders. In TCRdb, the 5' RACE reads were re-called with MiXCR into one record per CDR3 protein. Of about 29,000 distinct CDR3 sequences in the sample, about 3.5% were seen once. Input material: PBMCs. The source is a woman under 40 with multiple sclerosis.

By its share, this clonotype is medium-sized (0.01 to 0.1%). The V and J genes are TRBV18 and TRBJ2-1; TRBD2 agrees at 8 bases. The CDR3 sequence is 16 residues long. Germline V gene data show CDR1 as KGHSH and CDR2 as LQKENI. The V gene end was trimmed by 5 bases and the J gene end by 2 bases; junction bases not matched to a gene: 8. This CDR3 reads CASSSIAGLPYNEQFF. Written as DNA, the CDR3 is TGTGCCAGCTCATCTATAGCGGGACTCCCCTACAATGAGCAGTTCTTC.

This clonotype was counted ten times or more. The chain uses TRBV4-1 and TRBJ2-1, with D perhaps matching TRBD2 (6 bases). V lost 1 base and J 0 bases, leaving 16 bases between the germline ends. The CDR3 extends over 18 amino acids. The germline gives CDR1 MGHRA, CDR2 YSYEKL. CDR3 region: CASSQGTNPRSSYNEQFF. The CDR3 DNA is TGCGCCAGCAGCCAAGGGACTAACCCTAGGAGCTCCTACAATGAGCAGTTCTTC.

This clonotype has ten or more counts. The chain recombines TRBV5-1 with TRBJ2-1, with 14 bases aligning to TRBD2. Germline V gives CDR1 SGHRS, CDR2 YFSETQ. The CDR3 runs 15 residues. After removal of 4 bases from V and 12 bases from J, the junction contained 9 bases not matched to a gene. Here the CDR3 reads CASSLGTSGSSGQFF. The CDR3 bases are TGCGCCAGCAGCCTCGGGACTAGCGGGAGTTCGGGGCAGTTCTTC.

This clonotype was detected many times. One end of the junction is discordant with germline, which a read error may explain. The chain's CDR3 is CASSSRTGGLMVLQPQNF. The CDR3 DNA is TGTGCCAGCAGTTCCAGGACAGGGGGCTTAATGGTACTTCAGCCCCAGAATTTT. This chain links TRBV6-2 or TRBV6-3 with TRBJ1-5, with TRBD1 identical over 11 bases. The CDR3 has 18 amino acids. Germline V CDR1 and CDR2: MNHEY, SVGEGT.

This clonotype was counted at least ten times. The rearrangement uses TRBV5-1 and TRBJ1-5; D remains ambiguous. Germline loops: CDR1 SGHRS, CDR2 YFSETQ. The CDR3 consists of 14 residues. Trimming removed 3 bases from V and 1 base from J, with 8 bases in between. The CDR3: CASSSDGSNQPQHF. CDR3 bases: TGCGCCAGCAGCTCGGACGGCAGCAATCAGCCCCAGCATTTT.

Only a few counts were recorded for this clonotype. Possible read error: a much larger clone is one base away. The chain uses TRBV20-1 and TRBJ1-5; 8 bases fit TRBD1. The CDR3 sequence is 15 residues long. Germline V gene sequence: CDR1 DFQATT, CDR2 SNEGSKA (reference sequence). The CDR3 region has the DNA TGCAGTGCTAGAGATCAGGGGGCCGCCAATCAGCCCCAGAATTTT. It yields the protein CSARDQGAANQPQNF.

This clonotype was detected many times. CDR3 sequence (DNA): TGCAGTGCTAGGCAGGGGCTAGCGACCGGGGAGCTGTTTTTT. Encoded protein: CSARQGLATGELFF. The chain couples TRBV20-1 to TRBJ2-2; D may be TRBD1 or TRBD2 (6 bases each). The CDR3 is made up of 14 amino acids. Looked up from germline, CDR1 is DFQATT and CDR2 is SNEGSKA (reference sequence). Trimming pared 3 bases from V and 5 bases from J, leaving 13 bases between.

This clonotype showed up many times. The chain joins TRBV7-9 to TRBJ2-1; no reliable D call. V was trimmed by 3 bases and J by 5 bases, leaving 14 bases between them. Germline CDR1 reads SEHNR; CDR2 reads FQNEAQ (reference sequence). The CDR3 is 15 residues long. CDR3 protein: CASSLALPIHNEQFF. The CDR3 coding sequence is TGTGCCAGCAGCTTGGCTCTCCCAATTCACAATGAGCAGTTCTTC.

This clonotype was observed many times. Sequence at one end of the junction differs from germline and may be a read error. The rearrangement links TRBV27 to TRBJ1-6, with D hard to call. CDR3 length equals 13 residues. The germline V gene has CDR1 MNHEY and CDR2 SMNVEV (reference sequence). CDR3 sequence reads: CASSLKRDSPLNF. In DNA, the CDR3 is TGTGCCAGCAGTTTAAAGAGAGACTCACCCCTCAACTTT.

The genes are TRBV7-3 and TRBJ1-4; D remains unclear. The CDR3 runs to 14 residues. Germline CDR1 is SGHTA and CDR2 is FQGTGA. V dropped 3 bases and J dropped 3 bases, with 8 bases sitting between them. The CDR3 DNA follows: TGTGCCAGCAGCTTCGTTTTAGCTAATGAAAAACTGTTTTTT. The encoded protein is CASSFVLANEKLFF.

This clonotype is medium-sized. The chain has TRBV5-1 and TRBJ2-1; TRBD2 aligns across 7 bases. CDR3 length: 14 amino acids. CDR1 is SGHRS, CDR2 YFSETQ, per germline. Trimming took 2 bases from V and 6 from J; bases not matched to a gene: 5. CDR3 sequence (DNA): TGCGCCAGCAGCTTTGCTAGCGGACCCAATGAGCAGTTCTTC. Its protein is CASSFASGPNEQFF.

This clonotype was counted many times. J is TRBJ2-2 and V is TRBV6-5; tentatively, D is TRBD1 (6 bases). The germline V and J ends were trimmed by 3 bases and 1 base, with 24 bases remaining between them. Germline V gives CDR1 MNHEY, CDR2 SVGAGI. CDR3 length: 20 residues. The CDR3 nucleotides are TGTGCCAGCAGTTATCGGGGAGAGCTTTGGGGCAGGGGGAACACCGGGGAGCTGTTTTTT. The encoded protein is CASSYRGELWGRGNTGELFF.

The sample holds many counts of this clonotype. CDR3 in DNA: TGTGCCAGCAGCGGGCCTAGCGGGAGGGCCGAAGGGTATGAGCAGTTCTTC. The encoded protein is CASSGPSGRAEGYEQFF. This sequence joins TRBV9 and TRBJ2-1; 12 nucleotides align to TRBD2. Unmatched junction bases numbered 12, after V lost 3 bases and J lost 8 bases. CDR3 length equals 17 residues. Germline-derived CDR1 and CDR2 are SGDLS and YYNGEE.

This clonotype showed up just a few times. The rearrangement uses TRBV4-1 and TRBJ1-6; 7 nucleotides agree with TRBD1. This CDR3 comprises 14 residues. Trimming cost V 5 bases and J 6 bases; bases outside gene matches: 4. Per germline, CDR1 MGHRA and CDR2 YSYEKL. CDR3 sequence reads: CASSWEGANSPLHF. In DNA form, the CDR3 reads TGCGCCAGCAGCTGGGAGGGGGCTAATTCACCCCTCCACTTT.

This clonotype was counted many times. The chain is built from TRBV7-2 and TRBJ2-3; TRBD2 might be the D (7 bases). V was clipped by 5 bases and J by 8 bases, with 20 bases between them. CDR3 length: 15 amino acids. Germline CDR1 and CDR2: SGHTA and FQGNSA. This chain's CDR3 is CASSPNRGGAGTQYF. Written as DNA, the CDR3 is TGTGCCAGCAGCCCAAATAGGGGGGGCGCTGGTACGCAGTATTTT. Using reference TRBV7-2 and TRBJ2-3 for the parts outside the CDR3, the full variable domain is GAGVSQSPSNKVTEKGKDVELRCDPISGHTALYWYRQSLGQGLEFLIYFQGNSAPDKSGLPSDRFSAERTGGSVSTLTIQRTQQEDSAVYLCASSPNRGGAGTQYFGPGTRLTVL.

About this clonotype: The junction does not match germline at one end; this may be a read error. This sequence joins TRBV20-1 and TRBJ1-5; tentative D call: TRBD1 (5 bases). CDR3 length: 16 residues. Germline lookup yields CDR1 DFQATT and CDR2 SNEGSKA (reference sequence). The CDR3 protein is CSAASSGEWGNQPQNF. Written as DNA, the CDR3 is TGCAGTGCTGCCTCCTCCGGAGAGTGGGGCAATCAGCCCCAGAATTTT.

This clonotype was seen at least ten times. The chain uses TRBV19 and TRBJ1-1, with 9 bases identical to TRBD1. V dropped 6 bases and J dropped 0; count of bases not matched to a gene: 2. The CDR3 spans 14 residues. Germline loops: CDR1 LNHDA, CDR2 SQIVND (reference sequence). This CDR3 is CASRDRGLNTEAFF. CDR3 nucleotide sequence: TGTGCCAGTAGGGACAGGGGCCTGAACACTGAAGCTTTCTTT.

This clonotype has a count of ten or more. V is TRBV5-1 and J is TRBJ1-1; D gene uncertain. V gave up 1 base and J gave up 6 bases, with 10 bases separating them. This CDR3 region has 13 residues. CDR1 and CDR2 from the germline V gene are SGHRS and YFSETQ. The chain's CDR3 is CASSLRSGAEAFF. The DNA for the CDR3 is TGCGCCAGCAGCTTGAGATCAGGTGCTGAAGCTTTCTTT.

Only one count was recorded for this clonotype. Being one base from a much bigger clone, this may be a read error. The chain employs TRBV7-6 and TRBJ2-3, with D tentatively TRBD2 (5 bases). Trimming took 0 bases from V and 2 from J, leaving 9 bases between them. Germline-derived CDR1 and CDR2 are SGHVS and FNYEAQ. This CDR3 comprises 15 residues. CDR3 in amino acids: CASSLADGDTDTQYF. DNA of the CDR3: TGTGCCAGCAGCTTAGCGGACGGGGACACAGATACGCAGTATTTT.

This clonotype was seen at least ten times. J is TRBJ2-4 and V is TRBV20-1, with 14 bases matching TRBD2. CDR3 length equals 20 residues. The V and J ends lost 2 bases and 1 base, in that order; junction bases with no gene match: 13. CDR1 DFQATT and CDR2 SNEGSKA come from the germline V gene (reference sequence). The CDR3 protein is CSARPGLAGVPPVAKNIQYF. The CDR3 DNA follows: TGCAGTGCTAGACCGGGACTAGCGGGAGTCCCCCCCGTTGCCAAAAACATTCAGTACTTC.

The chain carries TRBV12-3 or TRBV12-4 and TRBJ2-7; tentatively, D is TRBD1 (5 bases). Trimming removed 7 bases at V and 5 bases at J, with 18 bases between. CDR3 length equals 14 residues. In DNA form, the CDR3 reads TGTGCCAGCACTTATTGGGGAAAGGGGAACGAGCAGTACTTC. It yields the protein CASTYWGKGNEQYF.

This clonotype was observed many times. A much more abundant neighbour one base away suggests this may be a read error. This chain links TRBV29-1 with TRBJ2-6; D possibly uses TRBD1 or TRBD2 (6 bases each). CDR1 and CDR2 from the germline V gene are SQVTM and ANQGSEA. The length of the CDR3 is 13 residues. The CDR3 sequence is CSVARTGAKVLTF. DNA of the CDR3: TGCAGCGTTGCGAGGACGGGGGCCAAAGTCCTGACTTTC. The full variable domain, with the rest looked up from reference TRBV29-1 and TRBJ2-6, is SAVISQKPSRDICQRGTSLTIQCQVDSQVTMMFWYRQQPGQSLTLIATANQGSEATYESGFVIDKFPISRPNLTFSTLTVSNMSPEDSSIYLCSVARTGAKVLTFGAGSRLTVL.

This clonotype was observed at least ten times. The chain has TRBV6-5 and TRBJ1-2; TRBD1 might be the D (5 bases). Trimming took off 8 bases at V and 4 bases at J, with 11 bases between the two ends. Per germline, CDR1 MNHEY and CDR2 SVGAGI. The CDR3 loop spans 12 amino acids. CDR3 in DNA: TGTGCCAGCTCAGACAGATTCTATGGCTACACCTTC. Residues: CASSDRFYGYTF.

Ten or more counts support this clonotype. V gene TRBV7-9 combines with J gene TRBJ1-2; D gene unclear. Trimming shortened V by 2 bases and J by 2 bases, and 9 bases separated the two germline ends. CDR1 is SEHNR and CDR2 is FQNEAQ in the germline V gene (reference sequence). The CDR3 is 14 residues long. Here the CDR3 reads CASSLSALNYGYTF. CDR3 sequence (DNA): TGTGCCAGCAGCTTATCAGCACTGAACTATGGCTACACCTTC.

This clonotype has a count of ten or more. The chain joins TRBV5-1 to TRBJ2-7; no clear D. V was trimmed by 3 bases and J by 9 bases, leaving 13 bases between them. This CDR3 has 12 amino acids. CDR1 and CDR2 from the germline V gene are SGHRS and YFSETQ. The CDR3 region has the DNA TGCGCCAGCAGCTCGGGCCCCGAGACGCAGTACTTC. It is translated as CASSSGPETQYF.

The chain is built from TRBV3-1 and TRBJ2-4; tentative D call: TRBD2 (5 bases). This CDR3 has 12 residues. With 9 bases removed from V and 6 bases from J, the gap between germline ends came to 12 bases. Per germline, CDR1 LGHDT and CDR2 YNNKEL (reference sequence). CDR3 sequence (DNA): TGTGCCAGTCACGGGGTACTAAACATTCAGTACTTC. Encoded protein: CASHGVLNIQYF.

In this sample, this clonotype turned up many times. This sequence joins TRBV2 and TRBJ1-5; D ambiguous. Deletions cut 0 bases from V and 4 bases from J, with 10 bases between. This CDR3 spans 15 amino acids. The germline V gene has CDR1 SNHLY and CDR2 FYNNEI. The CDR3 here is CASSEAVKGNQPQHF. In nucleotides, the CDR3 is TGTGCCAGCAGTGAAGCGGTGAAAGGGAATCAGCCCCAGCATTTT.